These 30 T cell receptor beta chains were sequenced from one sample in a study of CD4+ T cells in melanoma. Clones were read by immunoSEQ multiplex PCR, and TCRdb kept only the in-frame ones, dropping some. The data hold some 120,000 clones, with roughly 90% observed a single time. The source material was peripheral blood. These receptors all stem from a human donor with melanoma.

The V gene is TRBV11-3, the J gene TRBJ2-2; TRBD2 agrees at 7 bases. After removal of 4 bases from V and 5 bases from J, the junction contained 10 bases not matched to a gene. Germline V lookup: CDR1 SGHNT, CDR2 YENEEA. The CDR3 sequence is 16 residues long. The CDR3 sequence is CASSSYGGSGTGELFF. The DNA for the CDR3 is TGTGCCAGCAGCTCCTACGGGGGGAGCGGGACCGGGGAGCTGTTTTTT.

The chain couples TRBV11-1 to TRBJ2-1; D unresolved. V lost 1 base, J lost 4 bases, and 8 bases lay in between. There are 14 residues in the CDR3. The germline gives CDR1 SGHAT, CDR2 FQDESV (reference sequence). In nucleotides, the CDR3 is TGTGCCAGCAGCTTAGAGCCTTTTTACAATGAGCAGTTCTTC. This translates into CASSLEPFYNEQFF.

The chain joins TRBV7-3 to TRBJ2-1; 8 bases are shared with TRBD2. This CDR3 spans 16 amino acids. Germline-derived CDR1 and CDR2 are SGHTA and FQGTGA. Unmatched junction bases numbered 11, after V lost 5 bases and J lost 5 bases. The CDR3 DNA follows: TGTGCCAGCAGCGACGGCCAGGGACTAGGAAACAATGAGCAGTTCTTC. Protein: CASSDGQGLGNNEQFF.

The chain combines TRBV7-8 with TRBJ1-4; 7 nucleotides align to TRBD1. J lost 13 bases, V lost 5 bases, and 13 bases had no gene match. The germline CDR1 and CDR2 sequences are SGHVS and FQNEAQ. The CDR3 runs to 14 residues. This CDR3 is CASSPRTGDWGLFF. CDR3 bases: TGTGCCAGCAGCCCTAGGACAGGAGACTGGGGACTGTTTTTT.

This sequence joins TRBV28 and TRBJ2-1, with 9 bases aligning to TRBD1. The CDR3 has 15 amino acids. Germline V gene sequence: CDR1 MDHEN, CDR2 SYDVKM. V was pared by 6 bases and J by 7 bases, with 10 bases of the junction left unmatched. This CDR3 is CASRQQGAVWNEQFF. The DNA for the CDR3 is TGTGCCAGCAGGCAACAGGGGGCCGTGTGGAATGAGCAGTTCTTC.

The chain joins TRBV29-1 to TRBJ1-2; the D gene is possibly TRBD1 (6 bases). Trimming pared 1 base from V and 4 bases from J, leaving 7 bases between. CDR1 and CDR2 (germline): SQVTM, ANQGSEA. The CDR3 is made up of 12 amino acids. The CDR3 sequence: CSVEVRGYGYTF. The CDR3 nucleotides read TGCAGCGTTGAAGTCAGGGGCTATGGCTACACCTTC.

The CDR3 reads CASNLVGGTGELFF. The CDR3 DNA follows: TGTGCCAGCAACCTCGTGGGTGGCACCGGGGAGCTGTTTTTT. The chain links TRBV27 to TRBJ2-2; D is uncertain. Trimming removed 7 bases at V and 4 bases at J, with 13 bases between. Germline CDR1 MNHEY, CDR2 SMNVEV (reference sequence). This CDR3 spans 14 amino acids.

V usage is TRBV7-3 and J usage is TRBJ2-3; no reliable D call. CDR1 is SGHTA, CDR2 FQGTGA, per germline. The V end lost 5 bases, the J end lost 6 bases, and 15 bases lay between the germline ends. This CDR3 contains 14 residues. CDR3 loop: CASSNGQVLDTQYF. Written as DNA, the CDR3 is TGTGCCAGCAGCAATGGCCAAGTTTTGGATACGCAGTATTTT.

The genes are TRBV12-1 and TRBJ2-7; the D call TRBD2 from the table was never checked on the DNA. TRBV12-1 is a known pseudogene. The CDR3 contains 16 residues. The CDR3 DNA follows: TGTGCCAGCAGCACGCCGGGACTAGCGGGGTCCTACGAGCAGTACTTC. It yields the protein CASSTPGLAGSYEQYF.

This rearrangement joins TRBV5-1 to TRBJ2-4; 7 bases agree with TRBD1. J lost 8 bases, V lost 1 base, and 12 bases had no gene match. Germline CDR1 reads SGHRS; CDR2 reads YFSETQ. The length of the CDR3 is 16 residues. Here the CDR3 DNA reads TGCGCCAGCAGCTTGAAAGTTACAGGGGAAACGGACATTCAGTACTTC. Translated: CASSLKVTGETDIQYF. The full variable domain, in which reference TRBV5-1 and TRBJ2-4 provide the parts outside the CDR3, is KAGVTQTPRYLIKTRGQQVTLSCSPISGHRSVSWYQQTPGQGLQFLFEYFSETQRNKGNFPGRFSGRQFSNSRSEMNVSTLELGDSALYLCASSLKVTGETDIQYFGAGTRLSVL.

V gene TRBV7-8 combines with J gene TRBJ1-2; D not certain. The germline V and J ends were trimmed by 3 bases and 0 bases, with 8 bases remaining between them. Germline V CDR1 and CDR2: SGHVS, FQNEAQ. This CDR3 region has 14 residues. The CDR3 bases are TGTGCCAGCAGCTTGACACGAACTAACTATGGCTACACCTTC. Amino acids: CASSLTRTNYGYTF. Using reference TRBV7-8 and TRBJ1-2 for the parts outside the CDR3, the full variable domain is GAGVSQSPRYKVAKRGQDVALRCDPISGHVSLFWYQQALGQGPEFLTYFQNEAQLDKSGLPSDRFFAERPEGSVSTLKIQRTQQEDSAVYLCASSLTRTNYGYTFGSGTRLTVV.

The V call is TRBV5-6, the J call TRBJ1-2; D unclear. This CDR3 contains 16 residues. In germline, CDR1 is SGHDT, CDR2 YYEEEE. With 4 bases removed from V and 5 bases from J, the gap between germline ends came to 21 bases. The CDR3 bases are TGTGCCAGCAGCCGGCGACTAGGCGCGGGATCTTATGGCTACACCTTC. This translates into CASSRRLGAGSYGYTF.

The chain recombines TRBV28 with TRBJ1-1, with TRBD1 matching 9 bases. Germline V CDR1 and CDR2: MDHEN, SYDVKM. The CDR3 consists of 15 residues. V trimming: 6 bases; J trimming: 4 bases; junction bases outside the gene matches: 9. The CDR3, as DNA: TGTGCCAGCAGCCGACACACAGGGGGCATCACTGAAGCTTTCTTT. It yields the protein CASSRHTGGITEAFF. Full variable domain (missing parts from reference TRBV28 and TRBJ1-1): DVKVTQSSRYLVKRTGEKVFLECVQDMDHENMFWYRQDPGLGLRLIYFSYDVKMKEKGDIPEGYSVSREKKERFSLILESASTNQTSMYLCASSRHTGGITEAFFGQGTRLTVV.

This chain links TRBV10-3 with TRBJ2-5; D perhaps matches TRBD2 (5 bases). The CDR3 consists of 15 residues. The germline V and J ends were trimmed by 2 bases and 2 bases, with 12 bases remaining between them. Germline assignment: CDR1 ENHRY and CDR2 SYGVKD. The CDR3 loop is CAISETTGGQETQYF. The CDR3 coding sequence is TGTGCCATCAGTGAGACGACTGGCGGGCAAGAGACCCAGTACTTC.

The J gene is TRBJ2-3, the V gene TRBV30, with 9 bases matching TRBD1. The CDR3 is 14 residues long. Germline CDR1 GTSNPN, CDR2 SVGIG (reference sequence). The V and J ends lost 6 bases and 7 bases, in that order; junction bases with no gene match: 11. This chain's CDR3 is CACGTGGWGNTQYF. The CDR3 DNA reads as TGTGCCTGCGGAACAGGGGGCTGGGGTAATACGCAGTATTTT.

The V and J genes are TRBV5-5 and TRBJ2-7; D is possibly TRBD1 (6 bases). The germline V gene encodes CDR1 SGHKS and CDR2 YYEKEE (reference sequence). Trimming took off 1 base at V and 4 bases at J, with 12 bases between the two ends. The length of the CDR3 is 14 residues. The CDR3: CASSLQGKGYEQYF. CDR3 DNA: TGTGCCAGCAGCTTGCAGGGGAAAGGGTACGAGCAGTACTTC.

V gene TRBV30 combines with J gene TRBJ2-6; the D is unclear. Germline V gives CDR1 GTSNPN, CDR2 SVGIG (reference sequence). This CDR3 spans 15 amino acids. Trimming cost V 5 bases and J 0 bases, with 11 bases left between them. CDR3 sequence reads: CAWVDQISGANVLTF. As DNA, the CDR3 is TGTGCCTGGGTGGACCAGATCTCTGGGGCCAACGTCCTGACTTTC. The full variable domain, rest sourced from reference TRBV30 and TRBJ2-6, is SQTIHQWPATLVQPVGSPLSLECTVEGTSNPNLYWYRQAAGRGLQLLFYSVGIGQISSEVPQNLSASRPQDRQFILSSKKLLLSDSGFYLCAWVDQISGANVLTFGAGSRLTVL.

For the CDR3, the DNA is TGTGCCAGCAGTTTGACAGGGGAATCGGGCTACACCTTC. This encodes CASSLTGESGYTF. The J gene is TRBJ1-2, the V gene TRBV28; 8 bases are a match to TRBD1. This CDR3 has 13 residues. The junction had 5 bases not matched to a gene; V was cut back by 3 bases and J by 8 bases. Germline V gene data show CDR1 as MDHEN and CDR2 as SYDVKM.

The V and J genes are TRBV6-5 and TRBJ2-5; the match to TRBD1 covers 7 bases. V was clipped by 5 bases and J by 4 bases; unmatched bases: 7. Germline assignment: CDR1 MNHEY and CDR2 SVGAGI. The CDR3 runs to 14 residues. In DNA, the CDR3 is TGTGCCAGCAGTCACAGGGGAAGTGGAGAGACCCAGTACTTC. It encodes CASSHRGSGETQYF.

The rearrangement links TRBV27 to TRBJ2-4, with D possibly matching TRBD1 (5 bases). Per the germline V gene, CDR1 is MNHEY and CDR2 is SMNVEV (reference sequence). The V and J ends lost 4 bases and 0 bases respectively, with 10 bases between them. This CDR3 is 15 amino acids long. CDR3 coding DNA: TGTGCCAGCAGTTCCCCGACAGTAGCCAAAAACATTCAGTACTTC. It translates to CASSSPTVAKNIQYF.

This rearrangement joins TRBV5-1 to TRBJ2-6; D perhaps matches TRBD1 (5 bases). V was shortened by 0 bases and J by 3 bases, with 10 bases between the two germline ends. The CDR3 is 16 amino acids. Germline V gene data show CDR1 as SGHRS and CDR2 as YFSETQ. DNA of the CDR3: TGCGCCAGCAGCTTGGCCCAGGGCGGTGGGGCCAACGTCCTGACTTTC. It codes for CASSLAQGGGANVLTF.

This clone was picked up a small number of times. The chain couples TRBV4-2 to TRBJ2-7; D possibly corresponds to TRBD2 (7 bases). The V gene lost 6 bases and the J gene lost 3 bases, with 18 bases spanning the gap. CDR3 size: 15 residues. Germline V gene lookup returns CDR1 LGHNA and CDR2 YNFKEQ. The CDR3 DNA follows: TGTGCCAGCAGTCCAAAGGGGGGGGGCTACTACGAGCAGTACTTC. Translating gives CASSPKGGGYYEQYF.

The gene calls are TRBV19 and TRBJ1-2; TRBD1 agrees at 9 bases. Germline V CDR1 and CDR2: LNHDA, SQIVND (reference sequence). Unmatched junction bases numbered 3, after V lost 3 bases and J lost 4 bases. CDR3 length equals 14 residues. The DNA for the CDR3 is TGTGCCAGTAGTATGGGACAGGGAGGCTATGGCTACACCTTC. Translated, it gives CASSMGQGGYGYTF.

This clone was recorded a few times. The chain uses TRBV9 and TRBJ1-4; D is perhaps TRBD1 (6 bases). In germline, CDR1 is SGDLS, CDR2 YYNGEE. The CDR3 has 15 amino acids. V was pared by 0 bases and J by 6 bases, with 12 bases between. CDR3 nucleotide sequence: TGTGCCAGCAGCGTAGAGGGGGGGGCCTATGAAAAACTGTTTTTT. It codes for CASSVEGGAYEKLFF.

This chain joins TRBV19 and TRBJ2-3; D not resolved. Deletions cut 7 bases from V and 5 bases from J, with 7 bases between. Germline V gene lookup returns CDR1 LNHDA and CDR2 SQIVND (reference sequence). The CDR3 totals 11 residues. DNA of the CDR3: TGTGCCAGTAAAGTGTTAGATACGCAGTATTTT. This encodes CASKVLDTQYF.

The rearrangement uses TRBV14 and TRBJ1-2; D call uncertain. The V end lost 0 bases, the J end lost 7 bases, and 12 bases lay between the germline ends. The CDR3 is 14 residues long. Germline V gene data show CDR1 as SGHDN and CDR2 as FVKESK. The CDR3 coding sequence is TGTGCCAGCAGCCAAGATATAAGTGCGTTTGGCTACACCTTC. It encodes CASSQDISAFGYTF.

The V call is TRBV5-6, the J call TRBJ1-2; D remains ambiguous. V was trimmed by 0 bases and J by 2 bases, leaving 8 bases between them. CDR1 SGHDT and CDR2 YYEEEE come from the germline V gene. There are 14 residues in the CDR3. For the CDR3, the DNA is TGTGCCAGCAGCTTGGCCAAGAGCAACTATGGCTACACCTTC. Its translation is CASSLAKSNYGYTF.

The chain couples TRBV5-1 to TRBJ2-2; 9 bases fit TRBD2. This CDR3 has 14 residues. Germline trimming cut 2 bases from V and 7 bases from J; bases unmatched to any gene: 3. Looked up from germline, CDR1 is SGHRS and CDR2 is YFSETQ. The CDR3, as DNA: TGCGCCAGCAGCTTTAGCGGGAGAGGCGGGGAGCTGTTTTTT. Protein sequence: CASSFSGRGGELFF.

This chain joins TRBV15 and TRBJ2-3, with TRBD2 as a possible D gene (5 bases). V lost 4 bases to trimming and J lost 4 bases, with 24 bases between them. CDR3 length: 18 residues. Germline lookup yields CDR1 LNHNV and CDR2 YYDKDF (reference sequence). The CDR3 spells CATSKAREGWGSADTQYF. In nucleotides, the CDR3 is TGTGCCACCAGCAAAGCCCGTGAGGGATGGGGTAGCGCAGATACGCAGTATTTT.

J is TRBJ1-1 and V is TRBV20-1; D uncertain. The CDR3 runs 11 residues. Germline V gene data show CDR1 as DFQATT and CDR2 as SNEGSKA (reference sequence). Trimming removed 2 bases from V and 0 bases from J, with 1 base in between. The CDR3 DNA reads TGCAGTGCTAGAATGAACACTGAAGCTTTCTTT. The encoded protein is CSARMNTEAFF.